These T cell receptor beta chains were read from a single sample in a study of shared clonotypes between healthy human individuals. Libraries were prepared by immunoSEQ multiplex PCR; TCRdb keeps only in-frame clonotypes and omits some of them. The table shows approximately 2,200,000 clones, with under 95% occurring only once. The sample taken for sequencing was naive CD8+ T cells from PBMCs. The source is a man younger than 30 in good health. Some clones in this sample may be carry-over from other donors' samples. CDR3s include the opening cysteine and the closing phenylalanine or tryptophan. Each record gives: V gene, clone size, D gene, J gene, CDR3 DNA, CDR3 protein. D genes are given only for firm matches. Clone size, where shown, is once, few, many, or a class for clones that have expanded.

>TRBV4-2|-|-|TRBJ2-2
TGTGCCAGCAGCCAAGCGGGCCCCCTCATCCCCGGGGAGCTGTTTTTT
CASSQAGPLIPGELFF
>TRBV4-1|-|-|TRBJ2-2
TGCGCCAGCAGCCAACTGGGACTCCAGAACACCGGGGAGCTGTTTTTT
CASSQLGLQNTGELFF
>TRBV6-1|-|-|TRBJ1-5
TGTGCCAGCAGTCAATGGGACCTTAGCAATCAGCCCCAGCATTTT
CASSQWDLSNQPQHF
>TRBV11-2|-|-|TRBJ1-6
TGTGCCAGCAGCCGCCTGACGGCCCAATCACCCCTCCACTTT
CASSRLTAQSPLHF
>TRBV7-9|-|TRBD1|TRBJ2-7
TGTGCCAGCAGCCGCCGGACAGGGTCGTACGAGCAGTACTTC
CASSRRTGSYEQYF
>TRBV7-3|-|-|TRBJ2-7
TGTGCCAGCAGCCCTGCGGGGGCTTCCTACGAGCAGTACTTC
CASSPAGASYEQYF
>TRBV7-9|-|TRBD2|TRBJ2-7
TGTGCCAGCAGCTCTAGCGGACTAGCGGGAGGGGAGCAGTACTTC
CASSSSGLAGGEQYF
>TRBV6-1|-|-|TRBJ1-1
TGTGCCAGCAGTGAATTTCTGGGGGGCTGGGCCACTGAAGCTTTCTTT
CASSEFLGGWATEAFF
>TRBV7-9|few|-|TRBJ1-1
TGTGCCAGCGGAGAACGCGGGGTCCCTGAAGCTTTCTTT
CASGERGVPEAFF
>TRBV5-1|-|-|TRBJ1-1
TGCGCCAGCAGCTTGTGGGTGGACTCCACTGAAGCTTTCTTT
CASSLWVDSTEAFF
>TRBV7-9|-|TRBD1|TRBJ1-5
TGTGCCAGCAGGCCTGGGACAGGCCTTCCGCATTTT
CASRPGTGLPHF
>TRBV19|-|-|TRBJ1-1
TGTGCCAGTAGAGAAACAGGCCCCATGAACACTGAAGCTTTCTTT
CASRETGPMNTEAFF
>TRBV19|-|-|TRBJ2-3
TGTGCCAGTAGTACCCGCACAGGTACGCAGTATTTT
CASSTRTGTQYF
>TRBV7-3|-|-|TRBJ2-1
TGTGCCAGCAGCCCCCTTCTGGGTGCCAAAGGCTACAATGAGCAGTTCTTC
CASSPLLGAKGYNEQFF
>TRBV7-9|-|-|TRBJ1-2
TGTGCCAGCAGCTTGGCCGGCGTCTATGGCTACACCTTC
CASSLAGVYGYTF
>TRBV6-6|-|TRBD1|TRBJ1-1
TGTGCCAGCAGTTCGGGGACAGGGTGGTTCGACACTGAAGCTTTCTTT
CASSSGTGWFDTEAFF
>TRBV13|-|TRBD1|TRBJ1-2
TGTGCCAGCAGTGCCGGGACAGGGGGAGAAGGCTACACCTTC
CASSAGTGGEGYTF
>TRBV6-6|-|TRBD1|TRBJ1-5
TGTGCCAGCAGTTTACAGGGGAATCAGCCCCAGCATTTT
CASSLQGNQPQHF
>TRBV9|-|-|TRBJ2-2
TGTGCCAGCACCACGCCGGGGATCGGGGAGCTGTTTTTT
CASTTPGIGELFF
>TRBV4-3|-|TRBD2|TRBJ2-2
TGCGCCAGCAGCCTAGCGGGAGACAACACCGGGGAGCTGTTTTTT
CASSLAGDNTGELFF
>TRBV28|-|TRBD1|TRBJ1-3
TGTGCCAGCAGTTTACTTGCCAGGGGGCTGGGAAACACCATATATTTT
CASSLLARGLGNTIYF
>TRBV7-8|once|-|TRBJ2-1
TGTGCCAGCAGCTTAGACTGGAACAATGAGCAGTTCTTC
CASSLDWNNEQFF
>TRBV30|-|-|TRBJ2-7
TGTGCCTCGGTAGACACCACCTACGAGCAGTACTTC
CASVDTTYEQYF
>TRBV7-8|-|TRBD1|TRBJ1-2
TGTGCCAGCAGCCCGGGACAGCTCTATGGCTACACCTTC
CASSPGQLYGYTF
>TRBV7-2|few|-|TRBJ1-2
TGTGCCAGCAGCTTATATGACGGCTACACCTTC
CASSLYDGYTF
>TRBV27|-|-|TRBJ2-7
TGTGCCAGCAGTTTAAGTTATGCCTACGAGCAGTACTTC
CASSLSYAYEQYF
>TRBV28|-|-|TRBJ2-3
TGTGCCAGCAAAACGGTCAGGGAAGGGAGCACAGATACGCAGTATTTT
CASKTVREGSTDTQYF
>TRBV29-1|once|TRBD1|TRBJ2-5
TGCAGCGCCCGGGGACAGGGTGGCCAAGAGACCCAGTACTTC
CSARGQGGQETQYF
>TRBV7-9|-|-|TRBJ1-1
TGTGCCAGCAGCGCAACCGGGACACGTGAAGCTTTCTTT
CASSATGTREAFF
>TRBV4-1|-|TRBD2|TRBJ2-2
TGCGCCAGCAGCCAACGGACTAGCCTTCAGAACACCGGGGAGCTGTTTTTT
CASSQRTSLQNTGELFF
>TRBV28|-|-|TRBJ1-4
TGTGCCAGCAGTTTGGGGTTAGGAAAACTGTTTTTT
CASSLGLGKLFF
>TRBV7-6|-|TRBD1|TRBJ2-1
TGTGCCAGCAGCTCCTCGACAGGGGGAGGGAATGAGCAGTTCTTC
CASSSSTGGGNEQFF
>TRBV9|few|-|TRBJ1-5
TGTGCCAGCAGCGGTGGGCAGGGCAATCAGCCCCAGCATTTT
CASSGGQGNQPQHF
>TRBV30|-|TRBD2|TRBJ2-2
TGTGCCTGGAGTTTCCCGAGGGGAGCGGGAGGGTCCGGCGGGGAGCTGTTTTTT
CAWSFPRGAGGSGGELFF
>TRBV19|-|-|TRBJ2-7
TGTGCCAGTAGCCAATCCTACGAGCAGTACTTC
CASSQSYEQYF
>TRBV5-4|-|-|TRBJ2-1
TGTGCCAGCAGCTTCTCCTACAATGAGCAGTTCTTC
CASSFSYNEQFF
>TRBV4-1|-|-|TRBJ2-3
TGCGCCAGCAGCCAAGACCCTTGGGGGGCAGGGCAGTATTTT
CASSQDPWGAGQYF
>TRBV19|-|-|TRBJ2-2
TGTGCCAGTAGTAGGAGGGAGCGGGCCGGGGAGCTGTTTTTT
CASSRRERAGELFF
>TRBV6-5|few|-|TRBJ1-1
TGTGCCAGCAGTTACCGACAGCCGAACACTGAAGCTTTCTTT
CASSYRQPNTEAFF
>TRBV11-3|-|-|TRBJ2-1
TGTGCCAGCAGCATCCGCCAGAGCTCCTACAATGAGCAGTTCTTC
CASSIRQSSYNEQFF
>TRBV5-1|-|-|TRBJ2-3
TGCGCCAGCAGCGTGGGGCAGGGGAGGGCTTGGGCAGATACGCAGTATTTT
CASSVGQGRAWADTQYF
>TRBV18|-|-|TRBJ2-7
TGTGCCAGCTCACCCGAGAAGGCCAGATCATACGAGCAGTACTTC
CASSPEKARSYEQYF
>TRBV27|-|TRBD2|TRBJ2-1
TGTGCCAGCGGGACTAGCGCCAACAATGAGCAGTTCTTC
CASGTSANNEQFF
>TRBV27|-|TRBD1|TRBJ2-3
TGTGCCAGCAGTTTAAGGACAGGGAGCGCTACGCAGTATTTT
CASSLRTGSATQYF
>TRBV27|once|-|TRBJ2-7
TGTGCCAGCAGTGCGGACGGAGCCCCCTACGAGCAGTACTTC
CASSADGAPYEQYF
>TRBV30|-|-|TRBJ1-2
TGTGCCTGGAGTCCCCTCGAACAGCTCTATGGCTACACCTTC
CAWSPLEQLYGYTF
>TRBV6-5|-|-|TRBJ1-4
TGTGCCAGCAGTTACGGTGGGAGCGAAAAACTGTTTTTT
CASSYGGSEKLFF
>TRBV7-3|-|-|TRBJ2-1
TGTGCCAGCAGCTTATATGAGACAGGCTTTAAGGGGCAGTTCTTC
CASSLYETGFKGQFF